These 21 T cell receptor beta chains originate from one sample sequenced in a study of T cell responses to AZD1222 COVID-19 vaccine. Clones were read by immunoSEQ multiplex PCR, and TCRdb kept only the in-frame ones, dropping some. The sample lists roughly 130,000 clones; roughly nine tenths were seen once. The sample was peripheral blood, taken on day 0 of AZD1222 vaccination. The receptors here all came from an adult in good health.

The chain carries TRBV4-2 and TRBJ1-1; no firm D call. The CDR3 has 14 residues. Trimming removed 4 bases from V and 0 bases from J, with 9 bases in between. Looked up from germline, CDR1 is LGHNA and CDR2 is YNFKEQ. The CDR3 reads CASSPEEMNTEAFF. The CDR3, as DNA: TGTGCCAGCAGCCCTGAGGAGATGAACACTGAAGCTTTCTTT.

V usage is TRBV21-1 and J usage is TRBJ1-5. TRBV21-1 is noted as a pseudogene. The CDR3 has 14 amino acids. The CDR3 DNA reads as TGTGCCAGCAGCCGACTGAACATTAATCAGCCCCAGCATTTT. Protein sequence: CASSRLNINQPQHF.

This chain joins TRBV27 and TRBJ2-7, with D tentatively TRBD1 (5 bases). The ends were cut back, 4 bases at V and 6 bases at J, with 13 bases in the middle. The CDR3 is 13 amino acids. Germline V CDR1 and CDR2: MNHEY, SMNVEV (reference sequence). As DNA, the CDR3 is TGTGCCAGCAGTTCCTTTGGGGCGCGCGAGCAGTACTTC. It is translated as CASSSFGAREQYF.

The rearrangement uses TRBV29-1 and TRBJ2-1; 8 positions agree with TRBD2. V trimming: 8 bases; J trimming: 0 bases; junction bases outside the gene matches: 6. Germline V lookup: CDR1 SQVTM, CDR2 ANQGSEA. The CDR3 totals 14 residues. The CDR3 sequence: CSMGSGGSYNEQFF. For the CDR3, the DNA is TGCAGCATGGGGAGCGGGGGCTCCTACAATGAGCAGTTCTTC.

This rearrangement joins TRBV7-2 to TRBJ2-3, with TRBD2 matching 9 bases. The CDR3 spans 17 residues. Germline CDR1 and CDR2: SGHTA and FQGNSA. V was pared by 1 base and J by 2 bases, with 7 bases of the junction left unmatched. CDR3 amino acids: CASSLEGGRALTDTQYF. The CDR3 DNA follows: TGTGCCAGCAGCTTAGAGGGCGGGAGGGCCCTCACAGATACGCAGTATTTT.

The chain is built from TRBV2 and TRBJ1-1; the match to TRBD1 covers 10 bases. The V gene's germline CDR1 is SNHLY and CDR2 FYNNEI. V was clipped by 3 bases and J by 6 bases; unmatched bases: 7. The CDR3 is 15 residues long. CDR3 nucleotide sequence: TGTGCCAGCAGTGAGGAGACAGGGGGCGTTGCTGAAGCTTTCTTT. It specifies CASSEETGGVAEAFF.

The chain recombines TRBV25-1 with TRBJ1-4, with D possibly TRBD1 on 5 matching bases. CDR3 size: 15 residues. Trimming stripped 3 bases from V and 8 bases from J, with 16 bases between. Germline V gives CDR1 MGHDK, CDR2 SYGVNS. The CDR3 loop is CASSDSRDAQEKLFF. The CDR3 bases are TGTGCCAGCAGTGATAGTAGGGACGCTCAGGAAAAACTGTTTTTT.

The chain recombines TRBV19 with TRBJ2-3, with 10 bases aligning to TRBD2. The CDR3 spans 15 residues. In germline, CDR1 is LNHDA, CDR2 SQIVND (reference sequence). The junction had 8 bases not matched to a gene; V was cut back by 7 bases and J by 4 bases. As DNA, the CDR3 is TGTGCCAGTACCGATCTAGCGGGAGACGCAGATACGCAGTATTTT. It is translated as CASTDLAGDADTQYF.

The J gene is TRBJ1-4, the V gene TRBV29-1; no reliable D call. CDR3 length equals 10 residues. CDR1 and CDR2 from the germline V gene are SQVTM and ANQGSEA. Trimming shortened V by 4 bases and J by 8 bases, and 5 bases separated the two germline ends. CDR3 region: CSVGREKLFF. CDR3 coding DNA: TGCAGCGTTGGGAGGGAAAAACTGTTTTTT.

CDR3 nucleotides: TGTGCCAGCAGTACTAGGTCTAATGCCTACAATGAGCAGTTCTTC. Translation: CASSTRSNAYNEQFF. The chain couples TRBV27 to TRBJ2-1; a weak D match, TRBD2 (5 bases). The CDR3 is 15 residues long. Germline CDR1 and CDR2: MNHEY and SMNVEV (reference sequence). Trimming took off 5 bases at V and 2 bases at J, with 13 bases between the two ends.

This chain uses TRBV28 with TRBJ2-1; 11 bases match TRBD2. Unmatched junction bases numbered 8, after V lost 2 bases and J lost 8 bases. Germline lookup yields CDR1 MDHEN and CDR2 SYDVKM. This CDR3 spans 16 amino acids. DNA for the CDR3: TGTGCCAGCAGTTTAATTACTAGCGGGAGCAGCGATGAGCAGTTCTTC. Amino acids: CASSLITSGSSDEQFF.

CDR3 DNA: TGTGCCAGTAGTAGGGGACTAGCGGGAGCTAACACCGGGGAGCTGTTTTTT. Translation: CASSRGLAGANTGELFF. The chain combines TRBV19 with TRBJ2-2, with TRBD2 matching 14 bases. The CDR3 is 17 amino acids. V shed 4 bases, J shed 2 bases, and the junction held 3 bases outside the gene matches. The germline V gene has CDR1 LNHDA and CDR2 SQIVND (reference sequence).

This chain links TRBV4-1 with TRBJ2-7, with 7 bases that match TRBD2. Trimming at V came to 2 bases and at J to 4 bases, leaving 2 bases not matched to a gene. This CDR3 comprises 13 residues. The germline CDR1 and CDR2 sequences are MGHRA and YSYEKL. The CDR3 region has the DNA TGCGCCAGCAGCCAATCTAGCGGATACGAGCAGTACTTC. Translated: CASSQSSGYEQYF.

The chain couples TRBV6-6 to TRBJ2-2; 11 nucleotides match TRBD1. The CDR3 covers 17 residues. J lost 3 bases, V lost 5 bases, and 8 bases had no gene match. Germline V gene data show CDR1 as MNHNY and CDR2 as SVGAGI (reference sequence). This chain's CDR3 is CASSQSGQGAYTGELFF. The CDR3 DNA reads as TGTGCCAGCAGTCAATCCGGACAGGGGGCTTACACCGGGGAGCTGTTTTTT.

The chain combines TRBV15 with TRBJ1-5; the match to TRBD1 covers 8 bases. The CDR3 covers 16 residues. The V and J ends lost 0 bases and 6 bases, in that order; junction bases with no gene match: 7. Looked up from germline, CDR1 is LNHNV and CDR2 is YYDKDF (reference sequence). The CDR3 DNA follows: TGTGCCACCAGCAGAGATCCACAGGGGGTGAGTCAGCCCCAGCATTTT. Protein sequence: CATSRDPQGVSQPQHF.

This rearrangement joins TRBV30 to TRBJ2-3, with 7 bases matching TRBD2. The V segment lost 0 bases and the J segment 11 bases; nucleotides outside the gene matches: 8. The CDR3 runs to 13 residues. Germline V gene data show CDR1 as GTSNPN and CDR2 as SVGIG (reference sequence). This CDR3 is CAWSVLLGGVQYF. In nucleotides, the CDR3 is TGTGCCTGGAGTGTACTCTTGGGGGGGGTGCAGTATTTT.

Here the CDR3 reads CASSLRRAGNTIYF. The CDR3 nucleotides read TGTGCCAGCAGCCTCCGCAGGGCTGGAAACACCATATATTTT. The chain employs TRBV7-2 and TRBJ1-3; the D gene is possibly TRBD1 (5 bases). The V gene's germline CDR1 is SGHTA and CDR2 FQGNSA. The CDR3 sequence is 14 residues long. The ends were cut back, 5 bases at V and 2 bases at J, with 10 bases in the middle.

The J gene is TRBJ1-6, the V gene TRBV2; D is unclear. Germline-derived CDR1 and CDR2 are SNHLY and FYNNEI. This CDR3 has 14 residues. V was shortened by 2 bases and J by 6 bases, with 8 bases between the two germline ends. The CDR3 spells CASSETGFNSPLHF. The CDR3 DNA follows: TGTGCCAGCAGTGAAACCGGGTTTAATTCACCCCTCCACTTT.

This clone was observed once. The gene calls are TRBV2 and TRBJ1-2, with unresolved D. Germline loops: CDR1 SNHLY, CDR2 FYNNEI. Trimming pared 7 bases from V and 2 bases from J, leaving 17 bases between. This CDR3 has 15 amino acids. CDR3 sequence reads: CASTTWPRGNYGYTF. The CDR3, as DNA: TGTGCCAGCACCACTTGGCCACGCGGGAACTATGGCTACACCTTC.

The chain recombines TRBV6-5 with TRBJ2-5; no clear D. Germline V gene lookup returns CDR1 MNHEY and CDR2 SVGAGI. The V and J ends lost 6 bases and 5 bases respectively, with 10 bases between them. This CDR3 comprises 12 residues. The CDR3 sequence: CASRNTRETQYF. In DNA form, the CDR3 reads TGTGCCAGCAGAAATACTCGGGAGACCCAGTACTTC.

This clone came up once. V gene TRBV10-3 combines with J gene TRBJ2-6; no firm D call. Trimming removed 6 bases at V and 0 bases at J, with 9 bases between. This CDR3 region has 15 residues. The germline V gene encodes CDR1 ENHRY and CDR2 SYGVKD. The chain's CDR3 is CAIRKVTSGANVLTF. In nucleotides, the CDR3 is TGTGCCATCAGAAAAGTTACCTCTGGGGCCAACGTCCTGACTTTC.